A single sample is the source of the 4 T cell receptor beta chains below, sequenced in a study of Ad26.COV2.S vaccination and SARS-CoV-2 variants. TCRdb's copy holds only in-frame clones and misses some; the assay was immunoSEQ multiplex PCR. The sample shows roughly 320,000 clones, just under 85% of them seen only once. Treatment given: approximately 18 received Ad26.COV2.S at low or high dose, single or two shots; about 5 received placebo; per-sample allocation not given. Day 63 after the first injection of vaccine or placebo was the sampling time. The sequences come from peripheral blood, collected in a trial of Ad26.COV2.S vaccine versus placebo. The receptors come from a person aged 18-60 years who received the Ad26.COV2.S COVID-19 vaccine or a placebo.

This clone has only a few counts. The chain recombines TRBV18 with TRBJ1-1; 9 bases are a match to TRBD1. Losses at the gene ends were 6 bases for V and 5 bases for J; bases not matched to a gene: 4. CDR1 and CDR2 from the germline V gene are KGHSH and LQKENI. The CDR3 contains 13 residues. CDR3 nucleotide sequence: TGTGCCAGCTCGGACAGGGGAGGGACTGAAGCTTTCTTT. It is translated as CASSDRGGTEAFF.

The rearrangement uses TRBV6-4 and TRBJ2-2; D might be TRBD1 (5 bases). CDR1 and CDR2 (germline): MRHNA, SNTAGT. CDR3 length: 13 residues. V was pared by 5 bases and J by 8 bases, with 12 bases between. The CDR3 region is CASSPQKGGELFF. The CDR3 DNA sequence: TGTGCCAGCAGTCCACAAAAGGGGGGGGAGCTGTTTTTT.

The chain links TRBV27 to TRBJ1-1; D is ambiguous. With 8 bases removed from V and 4 bases from J, the gap between germline ends came to 20 bases. CDR1 and CDR2 (germline): MNHEY, SMNVEV (reference sequence). This CDR3 is built from 15 residues. The CDR3 protein is CASGRVGGLGTEAFF. The CDR3 nucleotides read TGTGCCAGCGGGAGAGTCGGAGGATTGGGCACTGAAGCTTTCTTT.

The rearrangement joins TRBV3-1 (or the pseudogene TRBV3-2) to TRBJ1-2; 11 bases match TRBD1. Germline-derived CDR1 and CDR2 are LGHDT and YNNKEL (reference sequence). The CDR3 sequence is 13 residues long. V shed 4 bases and J 14 bases; nucleotides not matched to a gene: 9. CDR3 in amino acids: CASSPGDRGKMTF. CDR3 in DNA: TGTGCCAGCAGCCCAGGGGACAGGGGGAAAATGACCTTC.